The clone carrying this T cell receptor (beta chain) has at least ten counts. Its matching antigen is unknown. The sample is drawn from a study of early T cells in non-severe SARS-CoV-2 infection. Study information: RNA in bulk from unsorted whole blood was sequenced, and chains were unpaired. Study outcomes and limitations: Sequences matched to VDJdb favored anti-spike CD8 responses, while private and CD4 specificities were missed.

Separate cDNA molecules each had unique molecular identifiers attached to them. MiXCR, run by TCRdb on the 5' RACE reads, gives a single entry per CDR3 protein. The data contain over 20,000 distinct CDR3 sequences, approximately 4.8% of them seen just once; the ten biggest clones take up approximately 5.3%. The CDR3 runs to 12 residues. The germline V gene encodes CDR1 SGHRS and CDR2 YFSETQ. The V and J ends lost 0 bases and 5 bases respectively, with 5 bases between them. The sequence was collected from an adult who was a healthcare worker with PCR-confirmed SARS-CoV-2 infection or an uninfected control (not recorded which). The specimen was whole blood. This chain connects TRBV5-1 to TRBJ2-5, with D hard to call. The CDR3 sequence: CASSLEVETQYF. For the CDR3, the DNA is TGCGCCAGCAGCTTGGAAGTGGAGACCCAGTACTTC.